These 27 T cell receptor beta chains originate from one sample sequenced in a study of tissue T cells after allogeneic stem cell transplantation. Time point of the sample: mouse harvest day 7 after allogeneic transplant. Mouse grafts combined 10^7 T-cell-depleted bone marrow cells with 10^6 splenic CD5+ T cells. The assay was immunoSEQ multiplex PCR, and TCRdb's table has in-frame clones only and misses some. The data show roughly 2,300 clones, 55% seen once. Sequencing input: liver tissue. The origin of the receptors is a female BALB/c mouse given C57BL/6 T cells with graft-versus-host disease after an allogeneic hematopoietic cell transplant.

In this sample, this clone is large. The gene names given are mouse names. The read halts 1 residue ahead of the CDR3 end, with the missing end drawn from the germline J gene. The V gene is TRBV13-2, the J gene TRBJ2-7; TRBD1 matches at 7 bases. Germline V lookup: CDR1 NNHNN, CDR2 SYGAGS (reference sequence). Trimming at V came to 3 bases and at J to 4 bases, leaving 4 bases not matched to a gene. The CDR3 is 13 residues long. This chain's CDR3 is CASGGGQLYEQYF. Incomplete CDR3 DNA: TGTGCCAGCGGTGGGGGACAGCTTTATGAACAGTAC.

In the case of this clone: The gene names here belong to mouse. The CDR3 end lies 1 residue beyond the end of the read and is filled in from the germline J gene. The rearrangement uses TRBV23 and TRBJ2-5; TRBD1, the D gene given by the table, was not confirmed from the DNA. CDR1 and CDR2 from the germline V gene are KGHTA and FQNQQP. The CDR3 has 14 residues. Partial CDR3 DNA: TGCTCCAGCAGTCAATCTGGACAGCAAGACACCCAGTAC. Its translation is CSSSQSGQQDTQY. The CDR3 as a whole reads CSSSQSGQQDTQYF.

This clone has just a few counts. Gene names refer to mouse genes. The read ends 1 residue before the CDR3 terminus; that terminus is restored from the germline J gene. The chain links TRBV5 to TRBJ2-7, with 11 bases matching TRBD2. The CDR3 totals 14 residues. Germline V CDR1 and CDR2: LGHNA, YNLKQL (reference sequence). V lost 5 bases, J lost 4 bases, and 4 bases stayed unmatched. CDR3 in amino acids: CASSSGTGGYEQYF. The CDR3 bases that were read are TGTGCCAGCAGCTCCGGGACTGGGGGTTATGAACAGTAC.

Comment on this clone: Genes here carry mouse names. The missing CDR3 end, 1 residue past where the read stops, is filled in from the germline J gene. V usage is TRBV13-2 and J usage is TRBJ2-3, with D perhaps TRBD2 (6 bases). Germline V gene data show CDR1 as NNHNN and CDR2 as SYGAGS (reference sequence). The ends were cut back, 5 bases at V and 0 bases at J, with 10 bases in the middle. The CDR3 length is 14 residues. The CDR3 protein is CASGDWSSAETLYF. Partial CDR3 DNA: TGTGCCAGCGGCGACTGGTCTAGTGCAGAAACGCTGTAT.

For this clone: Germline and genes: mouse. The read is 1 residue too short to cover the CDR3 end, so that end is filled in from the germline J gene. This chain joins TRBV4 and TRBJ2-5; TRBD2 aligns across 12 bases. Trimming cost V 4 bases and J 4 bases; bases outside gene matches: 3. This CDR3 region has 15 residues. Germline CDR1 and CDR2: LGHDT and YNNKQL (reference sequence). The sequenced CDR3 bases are TGTGCCAGCAGCTCCCGGGACTGGGGGGAAGACACCCAGTAC. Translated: CASSSRDWGEDTQY. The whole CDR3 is CASSSRDWGEDTQYF.

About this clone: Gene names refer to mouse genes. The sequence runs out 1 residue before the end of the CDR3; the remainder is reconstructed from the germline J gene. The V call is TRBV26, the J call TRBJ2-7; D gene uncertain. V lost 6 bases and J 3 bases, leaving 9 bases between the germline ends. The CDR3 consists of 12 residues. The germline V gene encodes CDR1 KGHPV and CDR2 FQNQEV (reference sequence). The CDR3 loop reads CASSQQSYEQYF. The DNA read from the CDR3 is TGTGCCAGCAGCCAACAAAGCTATGAACAGTAC.

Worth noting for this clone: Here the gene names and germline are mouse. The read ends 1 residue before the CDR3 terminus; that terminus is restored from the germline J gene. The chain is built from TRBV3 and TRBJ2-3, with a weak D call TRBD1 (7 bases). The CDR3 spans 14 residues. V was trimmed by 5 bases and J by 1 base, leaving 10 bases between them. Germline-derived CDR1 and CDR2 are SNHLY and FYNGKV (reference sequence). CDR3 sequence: CASSLRGGAETLYF. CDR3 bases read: TGTGCCAGCAGCCTCAGGGGGGGTGCAGAAACGCTGTAT. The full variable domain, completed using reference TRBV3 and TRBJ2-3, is GPKVLQIPSHQIIDMGQMVTLNCDPVSNHLYFYWYKQILGQQMEFLVNFYNGKVMEKSKLFKDQFSVERPDGSYFTLKIQPTALEDSAVYFCASSLRGGAETLYFGSGTRLTVL.

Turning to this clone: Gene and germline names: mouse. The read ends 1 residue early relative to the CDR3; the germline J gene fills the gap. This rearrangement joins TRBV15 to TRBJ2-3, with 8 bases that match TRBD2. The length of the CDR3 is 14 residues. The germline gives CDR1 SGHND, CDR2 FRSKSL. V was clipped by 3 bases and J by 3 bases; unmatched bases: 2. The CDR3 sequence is CASSLGGRAETLYF. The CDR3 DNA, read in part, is TGTGCCAGCAGTTTGGGGGGGCGGGCAGAAACGCTGTAT.

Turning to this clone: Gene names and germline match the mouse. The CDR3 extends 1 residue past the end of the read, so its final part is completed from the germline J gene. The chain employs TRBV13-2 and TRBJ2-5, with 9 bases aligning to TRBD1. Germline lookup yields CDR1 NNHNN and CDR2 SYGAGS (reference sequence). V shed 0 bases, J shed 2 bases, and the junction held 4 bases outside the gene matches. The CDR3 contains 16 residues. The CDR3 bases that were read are TGTGCCAGCGGTGATGGACAGGGGGGGGGCCAAGACACCCAGTAC. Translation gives CASGDGQGGGQDTQY. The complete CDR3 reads CASGDGQGGGQDTQYF.

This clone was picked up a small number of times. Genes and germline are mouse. The CDR3 sequence is CASSFWDDTGQLYF. CDR3 DNA (partial): TGTGCCAGCAGTTTCTGGGACGACACCGGGCAGCTCTAC. This chain links TRBV14 with TRBJ2-2; tentatively, D is TRBD1 or TRBD2 (5 bases each). The observed sequence ends 1 residue before the CDR3 terminus, with the missing tail filled in from the germline J gene. Germline CDR1 is SGHDT and CDR2 is FRDEAV. Between the trimmed V and J ends, which lost 0 bases and 3 bases, there was a span of 6 bases. The CDR3 covers 14 residues.

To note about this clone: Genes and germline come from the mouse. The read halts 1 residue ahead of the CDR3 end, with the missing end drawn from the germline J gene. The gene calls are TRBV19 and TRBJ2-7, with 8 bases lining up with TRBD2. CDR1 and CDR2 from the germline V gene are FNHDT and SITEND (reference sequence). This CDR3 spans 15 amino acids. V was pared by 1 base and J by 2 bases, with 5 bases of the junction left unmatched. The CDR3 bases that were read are TGTGCCAGCAGTATACTGGGGGGCAAGACCTATGAACAGTAC. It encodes CASSILGGKTYEQY. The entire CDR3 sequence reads CASSILGGKTYEQYF.

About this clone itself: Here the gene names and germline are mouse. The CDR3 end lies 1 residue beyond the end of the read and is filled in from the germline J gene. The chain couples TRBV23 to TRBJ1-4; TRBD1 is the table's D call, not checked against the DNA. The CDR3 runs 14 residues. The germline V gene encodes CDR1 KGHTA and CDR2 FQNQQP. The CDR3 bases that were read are TGCTCCAGCAGTCAAAGACAGTTCAACGAAAGATTATTT. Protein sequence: CSSSQRQFNERLF. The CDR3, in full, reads CSSSQRQFNERLFF.

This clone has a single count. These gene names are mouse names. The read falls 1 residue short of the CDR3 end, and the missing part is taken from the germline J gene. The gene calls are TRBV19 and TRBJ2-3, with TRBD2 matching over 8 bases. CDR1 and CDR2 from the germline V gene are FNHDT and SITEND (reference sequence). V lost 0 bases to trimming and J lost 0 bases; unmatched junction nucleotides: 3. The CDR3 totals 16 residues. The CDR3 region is CASSIEGGLSAETLYF. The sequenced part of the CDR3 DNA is TGTGCCAGCAGTATAGAGGGGGGGCTTAGTGCAGAAACGCTGTAT. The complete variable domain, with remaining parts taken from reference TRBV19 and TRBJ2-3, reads GGIITQTPKFLIGQEGQKLTLKCQQNFNHDTMYWYRQDSGKGLRLIYYSITENDLQKGDLSEGYDASREKKSSFSLTVTSAQKNEMAVFLCASSIEGGLSAETLYFGSGTRLTVL.

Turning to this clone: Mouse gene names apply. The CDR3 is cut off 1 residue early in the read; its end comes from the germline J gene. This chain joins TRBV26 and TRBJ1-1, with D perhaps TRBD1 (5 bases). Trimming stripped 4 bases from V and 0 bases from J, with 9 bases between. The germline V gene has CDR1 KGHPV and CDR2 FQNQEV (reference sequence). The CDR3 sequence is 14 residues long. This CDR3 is CASSRGGSNTEVFF. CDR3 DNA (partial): TGTGCCAGCAGTCGTGGGGGATCAAACACAGAAGTCTTC.

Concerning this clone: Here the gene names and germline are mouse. The part of the CDR3 DNA that was read is TGTGCCAGCTCCCTGGGACAGGGAAACGAAAGATTATTT. It is translated as CASSLGQGNERLF. The complete CDR3 protein is CASSLGQGNERLFF. This rearrangement joins TRBV12-2 to TRBJ1-4, with TRBD1 matching 9 bases. Sequencing ends 1 residue short of the CDR3 end; the germline J gene provides the rest. The germline V gene has CDR1 SGHLS and CDR2 HYDKME. Trimming took 4 bases from V and 5 from J; bases not matched to a gene: 4. CDR3 length: 14 residues.

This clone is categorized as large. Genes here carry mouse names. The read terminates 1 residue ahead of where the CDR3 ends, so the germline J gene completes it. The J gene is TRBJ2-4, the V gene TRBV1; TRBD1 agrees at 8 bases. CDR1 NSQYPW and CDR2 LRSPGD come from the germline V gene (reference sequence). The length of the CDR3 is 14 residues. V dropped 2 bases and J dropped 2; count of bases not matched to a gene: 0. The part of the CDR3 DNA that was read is TGCACCTGCAGTGCACAGGGGGCTCAAAACACCTTGTAC. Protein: CTCSAQGAQNTLY. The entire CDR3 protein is CTCSAQGAQNTLYF.

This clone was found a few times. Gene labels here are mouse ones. The CDR3 here is CASSRDWGGQNTLYF. CDR3 DNA, as far as it was read: TGTGCCAGCTCTCGGGACTGGGGGGGGCAAAACACCTTGTAC. The chain joins TRBV12-2 to TRBJ2-4; 13 nucleotides line up with TRBD2. The read terminates 1 residue ahead of where the CDR3 ends, so the germline J gene completes it. The germline gives CDR1 SGHLS, CDR2 HYDKME. The CDR3 is 15 residues long. The trim removed 2 bases at V and 3 bases at J, leaving 1 base unmatched.

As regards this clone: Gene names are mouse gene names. The CDR3 DNA, read in part, is TGTGCCAGCAGCCATGATGCAGAAACGCTGTAT. This encodes CASSHDAETLY. The entire CDR3 protein reads CASSHDAETLYF. The chain employs TRBV5 and TRBJ2-3; the D is unclear. Coverage ceases 1 residue before the CDR3 finishes, and the germline J gene fills in the end. The CDR3 is 12 amino acids. V gave up 3 bases and J gave up 2 bases, with 3 bases separating them. CDR1 is LGHNA, CDR2 YNLKQL, per germline (reference sequence).

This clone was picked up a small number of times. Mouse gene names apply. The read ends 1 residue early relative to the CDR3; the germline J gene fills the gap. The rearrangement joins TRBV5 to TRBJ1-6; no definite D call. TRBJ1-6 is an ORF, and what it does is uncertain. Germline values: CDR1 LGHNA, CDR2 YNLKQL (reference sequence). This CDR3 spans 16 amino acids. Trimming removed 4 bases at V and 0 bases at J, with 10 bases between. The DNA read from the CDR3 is TGTGCCAGCAGCCCCGACACTCCTTCCTATAATTCGCCCCTCTAC. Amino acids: CASSPDTPSYNSPLY. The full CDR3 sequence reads CASSPDTPSYNSPLYF.

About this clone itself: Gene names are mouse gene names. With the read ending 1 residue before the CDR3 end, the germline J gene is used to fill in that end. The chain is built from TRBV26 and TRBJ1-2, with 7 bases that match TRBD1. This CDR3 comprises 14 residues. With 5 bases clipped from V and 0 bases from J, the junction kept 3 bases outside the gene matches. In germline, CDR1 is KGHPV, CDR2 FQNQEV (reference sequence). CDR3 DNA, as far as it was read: TGTGCCAGCAGTGGACAGGTTGCAAACTCCGACTACACC. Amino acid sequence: CASSGQVANSDYT. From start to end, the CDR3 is CASSGQVANSDYTF.

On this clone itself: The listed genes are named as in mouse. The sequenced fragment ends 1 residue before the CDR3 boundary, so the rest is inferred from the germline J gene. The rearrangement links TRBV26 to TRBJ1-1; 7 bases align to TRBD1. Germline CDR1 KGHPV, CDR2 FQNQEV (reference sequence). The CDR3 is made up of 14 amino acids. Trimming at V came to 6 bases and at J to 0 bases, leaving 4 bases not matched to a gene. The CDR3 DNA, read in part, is TGTGCCAGCAGCCGACAGGGTGCAAACACAGAAGTCTTC. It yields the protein CASSRQGANTEVF. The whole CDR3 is CASSRQGANTEVFF.

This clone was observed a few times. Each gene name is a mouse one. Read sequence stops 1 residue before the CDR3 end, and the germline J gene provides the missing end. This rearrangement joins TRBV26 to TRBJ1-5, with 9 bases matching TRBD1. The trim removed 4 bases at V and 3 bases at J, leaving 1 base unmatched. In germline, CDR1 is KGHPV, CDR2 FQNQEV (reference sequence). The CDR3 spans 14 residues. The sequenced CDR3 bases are TGTGCCAGCAGTCGGACAGGGGCCAACCAGGCTCCGCTT. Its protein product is CASSRTGANQAPL. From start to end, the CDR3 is CASSRTGANQAPLF.

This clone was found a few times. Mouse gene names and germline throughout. The sequenced part of the CDR3 DNA is TGTGCCAGCGGCCCCCCGGGACAGGGATCCTATGAACAGTAC. Translating it yields CASGPPGQGSYEQY. The complete CDR3 sequence is CASGPPGQGSYEQYF. The gene calls are TRBV13-2 and TRBJ2-7; 9 bases align to TRBD1. The CDR3 extends 1 residue past the end of the read, so its final part is completed from the germline J gene. Trimming took 5 bases from V and 1 from J; bases not matched to a gene: 7. The CDR3 spans 15 residues. Germline assignment: CDR1 NNHNN and CDR2 SYGAGS (reference sequence).

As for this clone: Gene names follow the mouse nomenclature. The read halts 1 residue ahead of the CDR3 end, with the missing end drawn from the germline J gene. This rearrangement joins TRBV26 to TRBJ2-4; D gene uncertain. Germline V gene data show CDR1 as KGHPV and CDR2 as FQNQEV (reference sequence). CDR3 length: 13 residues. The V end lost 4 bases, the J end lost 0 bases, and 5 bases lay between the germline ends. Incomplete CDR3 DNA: TGTGCCAGCAGTCACCCTAGTCAAAACACCTTGTAC. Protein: CASSHPSQNTLY. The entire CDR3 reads CASSHPSQNTLYF.

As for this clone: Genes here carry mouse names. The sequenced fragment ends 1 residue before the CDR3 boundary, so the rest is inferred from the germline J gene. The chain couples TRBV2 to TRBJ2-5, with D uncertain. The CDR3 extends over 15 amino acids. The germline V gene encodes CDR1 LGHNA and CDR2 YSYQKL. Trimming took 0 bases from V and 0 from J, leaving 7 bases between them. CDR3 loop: CASSQEGQNQDTQYF. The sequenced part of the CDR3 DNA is TGTGCCAGCAGCCAAGAAGGGCAAAACCAAGACACCCAGTAC.

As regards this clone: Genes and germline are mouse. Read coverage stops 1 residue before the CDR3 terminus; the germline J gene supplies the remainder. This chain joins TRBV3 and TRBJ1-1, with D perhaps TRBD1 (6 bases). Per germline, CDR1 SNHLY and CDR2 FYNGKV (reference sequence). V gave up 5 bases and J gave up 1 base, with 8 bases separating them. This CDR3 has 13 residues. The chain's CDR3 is CASSTGQNTEVFF. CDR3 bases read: TGTGCCAGCAGCACGGGACAAAACACAGAAGTCTTC.

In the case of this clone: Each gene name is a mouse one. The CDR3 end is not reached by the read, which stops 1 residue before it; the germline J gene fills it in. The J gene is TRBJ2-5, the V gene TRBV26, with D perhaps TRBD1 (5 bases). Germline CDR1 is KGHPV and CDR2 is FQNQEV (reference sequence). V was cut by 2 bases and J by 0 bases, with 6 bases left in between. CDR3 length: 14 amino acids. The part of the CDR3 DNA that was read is TGTGCCAGCAGTCTGAGGGGAAACCAAGACACCCAGTAC. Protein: CASSLRGNQDTQY. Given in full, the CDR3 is CASSLRGNQDTQYF.